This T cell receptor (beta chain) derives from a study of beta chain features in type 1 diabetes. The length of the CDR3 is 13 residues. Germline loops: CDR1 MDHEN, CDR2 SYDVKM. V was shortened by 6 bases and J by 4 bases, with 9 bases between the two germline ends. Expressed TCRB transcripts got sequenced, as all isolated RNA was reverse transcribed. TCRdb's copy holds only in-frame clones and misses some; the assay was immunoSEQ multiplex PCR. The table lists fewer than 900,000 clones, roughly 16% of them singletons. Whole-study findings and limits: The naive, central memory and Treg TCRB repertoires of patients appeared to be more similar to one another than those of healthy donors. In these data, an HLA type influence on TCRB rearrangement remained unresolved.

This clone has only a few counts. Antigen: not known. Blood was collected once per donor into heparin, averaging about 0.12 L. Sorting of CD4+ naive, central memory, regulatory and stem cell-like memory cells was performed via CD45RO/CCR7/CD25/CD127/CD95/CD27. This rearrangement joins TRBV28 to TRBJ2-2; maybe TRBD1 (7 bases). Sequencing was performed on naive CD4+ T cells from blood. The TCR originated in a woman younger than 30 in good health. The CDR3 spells CASRQGGTGELFF. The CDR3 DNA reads TGTGCCAGCAGGCAGGGGGGCACCGGGGAGCTGTTTTTT.